Sequencing of this TCR beta chain was carried out in a study of PD-1 blockade in classical Hodgkin lymphoma (dated by TCRdb to 2020 to 2021). About the study as a whole: Nivolumab dosing was 3 mg/kg intravenously every 2 weeks, continuing until either disease progression or unacceptable toxicity. A peripheral blood immune signature of response to PD-1 blockade in classical Hodgkin lymphoma was defined using TCR beta sequencing and CyTOF. Summary of the overall study and its limitations: Among trial patients, those achieving complete response had baseline diversity similar to that of newly diagnosed patients, while diversity was significantly lower in partial responders and progressors. Lower diversity was seen in patients whose nivolumab began less than 1 year after ASCT, and these patients were left out of later analyses so that immune reconstitution would not confound the results. Baseline TCR diversity was reported to be lower in newly diagnosed patients than in healthy donors and to be lower still in relapsed/refractory patients. Only a single clinical trial cohort was studied, and what caused the repertoire differences, possibly disease activity or prior therapy, remained undefined. A significant rise by C4D1 was seen in CD4+ but not CD8+ TCR diversity (p=0.0027 vs p=0.16), with the rise being most apparent in complete responders (p=0.02).

The time point label for this specimen denotes: cycle 1 day 1 (C1D1), immediately before nivolumab initiation. All trial patients had relapsed after autologous stem cell transplantation, with cohorts A, B and C differing in prior brentuximab vedotin exposure. The trial cohort included fewer than 60 patients with relapsed/refractory classical Hodgkin lymphoma, and each patient had a best overall response of complete response, partial response or progressive disease. In the multi-cohort phase II CheckMate 205 trial, trial patients received single-agent nivolumab. An independent review committee assessed best overall response by applying the 2007 International Working Group response criteria. Trial PBMCs were obtained immediately prior to nivolumab initiation (C1D1) and on therapy at cycle 2 day 1 and cycle 4 day 1. After peripheral blood was drawn into 8 mL Vacutainer Cell Preparation Tubes, PBMCs were isolated by centrifugation and then cryopreserved.

Genomic DNA was extracted with the Qiagen DNeasy kit from unsorted PBMCs and from negatively selected CD4+ and CD8+ fractions. TCR beta CDR3 regions were amplified by immunoSEQ multiplex PCR using primers annealing to V and J segments. A synthetic immune receptor repertoire was used to minimize amplification bias, and any residual bias was removed computationally once sequencing was done. The authors processed their data as follows. Repertoire diversity was quantified as the Shannon entropy index using custom Python scripts. Unsorted, CD4+ and CD8+ repertoires were analyzed separately, except in combined analyses where CD4+ and CD8+ sequences were merged in silico. A clone counted as expanded when the clone's frequency after treatment rose at least 2-fold relative to C1D1, and clones undetected at baseline were given a pseudocount of 0.5. Clones with 0 or 1 copy at C1D1 were classified as singleton clones, and clones with 2 or more copies were classified as non-singleton clones. Clones expanded in unsorted samples were labelled as CD4+, CD8+ or unknown by matching protein sequences in sorted samples from the same patient. Wilcoxon tests were applied to paired samples to test diversity changes from C1D1 to C4D1. TCRdb mirrors the immuneACCESS table, restricted to in-frame sequences. Some clones are absent from its copies; in checked studies, under half trace to an unresolved V gene, and the reason for the others is unknown. That table gives V, J and clone size, and the DNA gave D and trimming. Here the sample has 10,000 to 15,000 clones; 75% to 90% occur a single time. Roughly 25% of the sample is held by the ten biggest clonotypes.

Remarks on this clone: Its antigen is still unknown. Base qualities were left out, and no much larger clone turns up one base away.

The germline V and J ends show losses of 2 bases and 15 bases respectively, and no gene match explains 12 bases of the junction. Based on the germline V gene, the CDR1 and CDR2 sequences are MNHNS and SASEGT. The CDR3 holds 15 amino acids from the cysteine to the phenylalanine. Only the CDR3 portion is preserved as DNA: 45 bases, with reading frame beginning at the first base. The TCR was taken from a human donor with classical Hodgkin lymphoma. This material consisted of peripheral blood mononuclear cells (PBMCs), taken at baseline. In this chain, TRBV6-1 is recombined with TRBJ2-1; a stretch of 11 junction bases matches TRBD2. DNA sequence: TGTGCCAGCAGTGAACTAACTAGCGGGAGTTCCACGCTGTTCTTC. Translation gives CASSELTSGSSTLFF.